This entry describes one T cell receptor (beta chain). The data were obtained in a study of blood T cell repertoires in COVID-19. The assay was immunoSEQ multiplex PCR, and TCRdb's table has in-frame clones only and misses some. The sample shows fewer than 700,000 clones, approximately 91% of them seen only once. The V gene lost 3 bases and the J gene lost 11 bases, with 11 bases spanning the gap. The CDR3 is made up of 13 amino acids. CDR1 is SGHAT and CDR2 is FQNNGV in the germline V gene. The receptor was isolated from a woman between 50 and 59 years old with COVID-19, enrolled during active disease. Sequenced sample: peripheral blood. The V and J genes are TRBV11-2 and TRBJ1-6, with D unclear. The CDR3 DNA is TGTGCCAGCAGCTTTACCGACTATCCACCCCTCCACTTT. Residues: CASSFTDYPPLHF. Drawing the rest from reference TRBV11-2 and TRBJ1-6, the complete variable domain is EAGVAQSPRYKIIEKRQSVAFWCNPISGHATLYWYQQILGQGPKLLIQFQNNGVVDDSQLPKDRFSAERLKGVDSTLKIQPAKLEDSAVYLCASSFTDYPPLHFGNGTRLTVT.